This TCR beta chain is from a study of blood T cell repertoires in COVID-19. V shed 0 bases, J shed 9 bases, and the junction held 6 bases outside the gene matches. Germline loops: CDR1 KGHSH, CDR2 LQKENI. The CDR3 has 15 residues. Assay used: immunoSEQ multiplex PCR; TCRdb lists only in-frame clones, some missing. The data contain hundreds of thousands of clones, roughly 90% of them seen just once; the ten biggest clones take up about 6.5%. This clone was seen a single time. This chain links TRBV18 with TRBJ1-4; TRBD1 matches 8 bases. Sequencing was performed on peripheral blood. This TCR was sampled from a man aged 60-69 years who had recovered from COVID-19. The CDR3 here is CASSPPSGTGQKLFF. The CDR3 DNA is TGTGCCAGCTCACCACCGAGCGGGACAGGCCAAAAACTGTTTTTT.